The subject of this entry is one T cell receptor beta chain. Trimming cost V 6 bases and J 8 bases; bases outside gene matches: 4. This CDR3 comprises 12 residues. This sample was taken from a study of blood T cell repertoires in COVID-19. Whole-study context: The samples span acute and convalescent COVID-19 from the United States, Italy and Spain. T cells, B-cell-depleted T cells, or PBMCs supplied cDNA or gDNA.

Study processing details: Reference gene primer amplification gave nucleated cell count estimates. TCRdb keeps only in-frame clones here, not all; method: immunoSEQ multiplex PCR. Clone size and the V and J calls come from that table; the DNA yielded D and trimming. The sample has roughly 150,000 clones, 75% to 90% seen once; the top ten hold 9.5% to 11%. The V gene is TRBV12-3 or TRBV12-4, the J gene TRBJ1-2, with TRBD1 matching 9 bases. This receptor was obtained from a woman older than 75 with acute or convalescent COVID-19. Sample: peripheral blood. The CDR3: CASRDRGRGYTF. The CDR3 DNA is TGTGCCAGCAGAGACAGGGGGAGAGGCTACACCTTC.